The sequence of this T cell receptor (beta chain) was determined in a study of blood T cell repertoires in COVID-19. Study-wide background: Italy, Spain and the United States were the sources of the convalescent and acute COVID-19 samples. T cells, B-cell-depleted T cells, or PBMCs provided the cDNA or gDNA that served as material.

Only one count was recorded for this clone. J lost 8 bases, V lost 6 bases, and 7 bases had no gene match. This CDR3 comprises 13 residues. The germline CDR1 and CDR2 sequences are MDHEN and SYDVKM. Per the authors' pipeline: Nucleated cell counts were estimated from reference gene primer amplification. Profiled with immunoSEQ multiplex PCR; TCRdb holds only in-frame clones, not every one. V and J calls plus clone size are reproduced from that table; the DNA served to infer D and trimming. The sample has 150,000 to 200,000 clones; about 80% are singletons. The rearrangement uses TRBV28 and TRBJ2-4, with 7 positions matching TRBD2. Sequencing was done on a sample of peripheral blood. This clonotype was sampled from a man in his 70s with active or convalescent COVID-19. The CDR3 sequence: CASRFVGRDIQYF. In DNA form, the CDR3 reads TGTGCCAGCAGGTTCGTGGGGAGGGACATTCAGTACTTC.